These T cell receptor beta chains were read from a single sample in a study of response to subunit inactivated influenza vaccine. One entry per CDR3 protein, called by TCRdb with MiXCR from the RT-PCR reads. Of more than 700,000 distinct CDR3 sequences in the sample, approximately 21% are singletons; the top ten hold roughly 10%. Sequences were derived from PBMCs from blood, sampled 4 to 6 days after vaccination. The receptors come from a man aged 45-60 years who received an inactivated influenza vaccine. Both conserved end residues are part of each CDR3. Fields, in order: V gene, J gene, clone size, CDR3 length, D gene, CDR3 protein, CDR3 DNA. The D gene is left open where the match is weak. Not every row has a clone size; where given, it reads once, few, many or a size class.

TRBV7-9,TRBJ1-3,.,14,.,CASRRQSSGNTIYF,TGTGCCAGCAGACGACAGAGCTCTGGAAACACCATATATTTT
TRBV15,TRBJ1-3,few,16,TRBD1,CATSRTGQGTGNTIYF,TGTGCCACCAGCCGGACGGGACAGGGAACTGGAAACACCATATATTTT
TRBV20-1,TRBJ2-2,many,14,.,CSAGTIQRIGELFF,TGCAGTGCTGGCACAATTCAAAGGATCGGGGAGCTGTTTTTT
TRBV20-1,TRBJ1-6,many,13,.,CSARTVLNSPLHF,TGCAGTGCTAGGACAGTGCTAAATTCACCCCTCCACTTT
TRBV12-3/TRBV12-4,TRBJ1-1,.,14,TRBD1,CASRSTGGHTEAFF,TGTGCCAGCAGAAGTACAGGGGGCCACACTGAAGCTTTCTTT
TRBV18,TRBJ2-7,few,15,.,CASSPRMEGADEQYF,TGTGCCAGCTCACCAAGAATGGAGGGGGCGGACGAGCAGTACTTC
TRBV15,TRBJ2-1,many,16,.,CATSRDTSRSYNEQFF,TGTGCCACCAGCAGAGATACCAGTCGCTCCTACAATGAGCAGTTCTTC
TRBV30,TRBJ2-7,.,13,TRBD1,CAWMGTGLYEQYF,TGTGCCTGGATGGGGACAGGACTCTACGAGCAGTACTTC
TRBV6-2/TRBV6-3,TRBJ2-1,.,14,.,CASSYSWTPSEQFF,TGTGCCAGCAGTTACTCCTGGACTCCTAGCGAGCAGTTCTTC
TRBV4-3,TRBJ1-1,.,16,.,CASSQYGFLGANEAFF,TGCGCCAGCAGCCAATACGGATTTCTGGGGGCCAATGAAGCTTTCTTT